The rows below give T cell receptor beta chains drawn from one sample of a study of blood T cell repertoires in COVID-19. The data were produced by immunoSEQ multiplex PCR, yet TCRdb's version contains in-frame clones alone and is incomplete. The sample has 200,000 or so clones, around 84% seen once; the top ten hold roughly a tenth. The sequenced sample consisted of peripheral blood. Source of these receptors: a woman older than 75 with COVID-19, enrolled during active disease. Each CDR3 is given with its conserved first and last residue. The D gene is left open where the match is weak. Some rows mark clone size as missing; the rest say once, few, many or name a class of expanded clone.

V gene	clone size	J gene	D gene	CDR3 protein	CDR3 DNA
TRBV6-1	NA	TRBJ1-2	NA	CASSEALRVGGYTF	TGTGCCAGCAGTGAAGCGCTCAGGGTCGGTGGCTACACCTTC
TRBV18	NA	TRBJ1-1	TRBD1	CASVSGQGRTEAFF	TGTGCCAGCGTAAGCGGACAGGGGAGGACTGAAGCTTTCTTT
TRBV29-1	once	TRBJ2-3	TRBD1	CSVVPGQQFTDTQYF	TGCAGCGTAGTACCGGGACAGCAGTTCACAGATACGCAGTATTTT
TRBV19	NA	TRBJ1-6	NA	CASSTSSIRGSPLHF	TGTGCCAGTAGTACCTCCTCGATTCGGGGATCACCCCTCCACTTT
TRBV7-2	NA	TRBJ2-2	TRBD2	CASSLFGGGNTGELFF	TGTGCCAGCAGCTTATTCGGCGGGGGGAACACCGGGGAGCTGTTTTTT
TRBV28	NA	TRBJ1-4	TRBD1	CASTPIGTGGEKLFF	TGTGCCAGCACCCCGATCGGGACAGGGGGTGAAAAACTGTTTTTT
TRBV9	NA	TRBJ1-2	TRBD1	CASSGRDRRTYGYTF	TGTGCCAGCAGCGGCCGGGACAGGCGGACCTATGGCTACACCTTC
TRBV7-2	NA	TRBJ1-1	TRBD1	CASSWTGDSFNTEAFF	TGTGCCAGCAGCTGGACAGGGGACTCGTTCAACACTGAAGCTTTCTTT
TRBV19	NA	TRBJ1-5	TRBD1	CASSIIPTQGVRNQPQHF	TGTGCCAGTAGTATTATTCCAACCCAGGGGGTAAGGAATCAGCCCCAGCATTTT
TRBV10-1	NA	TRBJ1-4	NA	CASRVFTNEKLFF	TGCGCCAGCCGAGTCTTTACTAATGAAAAACTGTTTTTT
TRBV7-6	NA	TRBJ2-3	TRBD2	CASSGGVAGGPRTDTQYF	TGTGCCAGCAGCGGAGGGGTAGCGGGGGGGCCGCGCACAGATACGCAGTATTTT
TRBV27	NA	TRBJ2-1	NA	CASSYRPQDEQFF	TGTGCCAGCAGCTACCGGCCCCAGGATGAGCAGTTCTTC
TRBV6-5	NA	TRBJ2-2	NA	CASTASHGTAGELFF	TGTGCCAGCACCGCAAGTCACGGTACAGCCGGGGAGCTGTTTTTT
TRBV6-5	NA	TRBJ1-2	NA	CASSLDRWNGYTF	TGTGCCAGCAGTTTAGACAGATGGAATGGCTACACCTTC
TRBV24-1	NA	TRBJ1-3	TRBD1	CATSDGTASGNTIYF	TGTGCCACCAGTGATGGGACAGCCTCTGGAAACACCATATATTTT
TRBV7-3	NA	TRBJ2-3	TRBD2	CASSRNSGGASDTQYF	TGTGCCAGCAGCCGAAATAGCGGGGGGGCTTCAGATACGCAGTATTTT
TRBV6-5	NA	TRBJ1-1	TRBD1	CASSYRTGDTEAFF	TGTGCCAGCAGTTACCGGACAGGGGACACTGAAGCTTTCTTT
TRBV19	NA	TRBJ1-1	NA	CASSPAGGTEAFF	TGTGCCAGTAGCCCCGCGGGGGGCACTGAAGCTTTCTTT
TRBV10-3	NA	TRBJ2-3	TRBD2	CAISAGLAGGNSLSRESTDTQYF	TGTGCCATCAGTGCCGGACTAGCGGGGGGGAATTCGCTGTCCCGCGAAAGCACAGATACGCAGTATTTT
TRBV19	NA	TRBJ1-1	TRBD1	CASSKGQGLTEAFF	TGTGCCAGTAGTAAGGGACAGGGTCTCACTGAAGCTTTCTTT
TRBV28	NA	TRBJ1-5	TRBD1	CASSVLQGNNQPQHF	TGTGCCAGCAGCGTGTTACAGGGGAACAATCAGCCCCAGCATTTT
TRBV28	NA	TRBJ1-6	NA	CASSLSSYNSPLHF	TGTGCCAGCAGTTTGAGCTCCTATAATTCACCCCTCCACTTT
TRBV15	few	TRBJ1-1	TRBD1	CATKPSRSVRQGAEAFF	TGTGCCACCAAGCCCTCCCGATCCGTTCGACAGGGCGCCGAAGCTTTCTTT
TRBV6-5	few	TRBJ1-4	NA	CASGKGDHNEKLFF	TGTGCCAGCGGGAAGGGGGATCATAATGAAAAACTGTTTTTT
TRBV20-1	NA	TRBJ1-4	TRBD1	CSASVQGALREKLFF	TGCAGTGCTAGTGTCCAGGGGGCCCTCCGGGAAAAACTGTTTTTT
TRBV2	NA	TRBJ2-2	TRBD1	CASNGQGGGKNTGELFF	TGTGCCAGCAATGGACAGGGTGGTGGAAAGAACACCGGGGAGCTGTTTTTT
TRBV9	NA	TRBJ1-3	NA	CASSPAGSSGNTIYF	TGTGCCAGCAGCCCGGCCGGGAGCTCTGGAAACACCATATATTTT
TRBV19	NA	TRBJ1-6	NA	CASSTDTSRDSPLHF	TGTGCCAGTAGTACGGACACCTCCAGAGATTCACCCCTCCACTTT